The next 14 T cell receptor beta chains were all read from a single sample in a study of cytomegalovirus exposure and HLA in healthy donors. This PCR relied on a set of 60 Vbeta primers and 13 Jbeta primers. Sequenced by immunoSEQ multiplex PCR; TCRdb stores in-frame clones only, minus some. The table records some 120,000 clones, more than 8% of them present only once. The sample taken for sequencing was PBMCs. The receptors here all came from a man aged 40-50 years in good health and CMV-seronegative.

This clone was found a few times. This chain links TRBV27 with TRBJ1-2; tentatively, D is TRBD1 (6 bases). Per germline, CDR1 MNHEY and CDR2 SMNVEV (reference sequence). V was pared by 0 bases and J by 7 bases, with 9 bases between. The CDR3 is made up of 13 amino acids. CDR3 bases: TGTGCCAGCAGTTTATCCAGGGGAGTTGGCTACACCTTC. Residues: CASSLSRGVGYTF.

The CDR3 spells CAGRTGGTEAFF. In DNA form, the CDR3 reads TGTGCCGGGAGGACAGGGGGAACTGAAGCTTTCTTT. The rearrangement joins TRBV2 to TRBJ1-1; TRBD1 aligns across 10 bases. There are 12 residues in the CDR3. V shed 11 bases, J shed 5 bases, and the junction held 5 bases outside the gene matches. The germline CDR1 and CDR2 sequences are SNHLY and FYNNEI.

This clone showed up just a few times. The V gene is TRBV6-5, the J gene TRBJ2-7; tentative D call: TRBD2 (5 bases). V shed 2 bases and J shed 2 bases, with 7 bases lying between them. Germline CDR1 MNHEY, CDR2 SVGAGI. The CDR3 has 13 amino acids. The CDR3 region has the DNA TGTGCCAGCAGTTACCGGACTGCCTACGAGCAGTACTTC. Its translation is CASSYRTAYEQYF.

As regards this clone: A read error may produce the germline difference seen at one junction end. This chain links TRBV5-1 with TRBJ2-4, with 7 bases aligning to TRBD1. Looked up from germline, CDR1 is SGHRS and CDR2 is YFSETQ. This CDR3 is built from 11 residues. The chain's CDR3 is CASSLATQGLF. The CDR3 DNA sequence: TGCGCCAGCAGCTTGGCGACACAGGGGCTCTTC.

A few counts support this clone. Here the CDR3 reads CASSLCEPGQLNEKLFF. In DNA, the CDR3 is TGTGCCAGCAGCTTATGCGAGCCGGGACAGCTTAATGAAAAACTGTTTTTT. The chain employs TRBV7-3 and TRBJ1-4, with 7 nucleotides matching TRBD1. This CDR3 region has 17 residues. V shed 2 bases, J shed 4 bases, and the junction held 10 bases outside the gene matches. Germline V lookup: CDR1 SGHTA, CDR2 FQGTGA.

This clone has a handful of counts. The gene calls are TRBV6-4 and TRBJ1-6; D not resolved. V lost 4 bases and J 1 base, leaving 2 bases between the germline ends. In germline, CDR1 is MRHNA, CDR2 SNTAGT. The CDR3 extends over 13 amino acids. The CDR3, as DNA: TGTGCCAGCAGTGTATCCTATAATTCACCCCTCCACTTT. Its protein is CASSVSYNSPLHF.

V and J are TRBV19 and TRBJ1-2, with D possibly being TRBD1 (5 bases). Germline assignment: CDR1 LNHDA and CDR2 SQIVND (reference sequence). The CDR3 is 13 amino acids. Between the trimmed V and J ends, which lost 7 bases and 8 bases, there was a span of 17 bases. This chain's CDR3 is CASTGTAGLGYTF. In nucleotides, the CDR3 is TGTGCCAGTACCGGGACTGCGGGGTTGGGCTACACCTTC.

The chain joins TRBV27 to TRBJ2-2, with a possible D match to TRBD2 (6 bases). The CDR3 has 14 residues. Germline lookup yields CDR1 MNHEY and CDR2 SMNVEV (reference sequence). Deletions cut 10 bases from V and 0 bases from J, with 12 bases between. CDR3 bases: TGTGCCACCGCCGGGGGAACGAACACCGGGGAGCTGTTTTTT. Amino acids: CATAGGTNTGELFF.

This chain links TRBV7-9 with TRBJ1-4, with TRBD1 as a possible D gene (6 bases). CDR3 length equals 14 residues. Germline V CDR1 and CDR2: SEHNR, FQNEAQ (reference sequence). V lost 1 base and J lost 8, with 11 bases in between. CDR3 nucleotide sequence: TGTGCCAGCAGCTTAGGGGCAGGGGACGAAAAACTGTTTTTT. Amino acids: CASSLGAGDEKLFF.

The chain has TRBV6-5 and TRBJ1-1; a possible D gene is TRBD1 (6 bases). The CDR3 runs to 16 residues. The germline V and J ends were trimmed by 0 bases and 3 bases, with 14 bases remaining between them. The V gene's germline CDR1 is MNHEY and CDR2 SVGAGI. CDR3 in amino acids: CASSYSPTGRDTEAFF. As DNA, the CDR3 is TGTGCCAGCAGTTACTCGCCGACAGGCAGGGACACTGAAGCTTTCTTT.

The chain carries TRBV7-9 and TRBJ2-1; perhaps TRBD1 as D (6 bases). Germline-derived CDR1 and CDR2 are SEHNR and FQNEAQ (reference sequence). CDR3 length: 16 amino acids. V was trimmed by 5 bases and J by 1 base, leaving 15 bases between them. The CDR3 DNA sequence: TGTGCCAGCAGCAGATTATCTGACAGGTCCTACAATGAGCAGTTCTTC. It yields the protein CASSRLSDRSYNEQFF.

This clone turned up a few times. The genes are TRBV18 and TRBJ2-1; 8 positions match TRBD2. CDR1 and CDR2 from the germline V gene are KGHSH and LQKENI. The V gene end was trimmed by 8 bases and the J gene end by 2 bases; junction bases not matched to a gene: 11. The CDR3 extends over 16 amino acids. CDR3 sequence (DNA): TGTGCCAGCGCATTAGAGCGGGGGCTCCCCTACAATGAGCAGTTCTTC. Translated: CASALERGLPYNEQFF.

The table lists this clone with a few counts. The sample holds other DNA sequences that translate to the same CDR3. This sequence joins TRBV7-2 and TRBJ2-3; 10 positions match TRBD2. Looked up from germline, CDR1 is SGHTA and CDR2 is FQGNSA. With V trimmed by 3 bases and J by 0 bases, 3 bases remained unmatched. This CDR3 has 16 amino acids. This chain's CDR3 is CASSFLAGGSTDTQYF. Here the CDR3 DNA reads TGTGCCAGCAGCTTCTTAGCGGGGGGCAGCACAGATACGCAGTATTTT.

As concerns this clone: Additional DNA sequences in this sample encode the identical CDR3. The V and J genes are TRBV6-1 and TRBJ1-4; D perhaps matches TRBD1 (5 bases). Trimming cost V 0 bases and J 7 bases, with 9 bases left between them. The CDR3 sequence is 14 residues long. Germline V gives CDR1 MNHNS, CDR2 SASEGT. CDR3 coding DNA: TGTGCCAGCAGTGAAGCGGGGCATGGTGAAAAACTGTTTTTT. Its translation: CASSEAGHGEKLFF.